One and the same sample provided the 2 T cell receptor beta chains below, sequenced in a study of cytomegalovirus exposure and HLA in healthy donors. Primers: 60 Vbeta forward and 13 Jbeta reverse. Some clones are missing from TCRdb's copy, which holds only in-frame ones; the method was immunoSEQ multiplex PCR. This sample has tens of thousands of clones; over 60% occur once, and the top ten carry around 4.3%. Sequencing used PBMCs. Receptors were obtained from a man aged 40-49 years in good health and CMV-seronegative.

CDR3 DNA sequence: TGTGCCAGCAGCTTAGGCGTTGGGCGGGAGGCCCCCTTCGAGCAGTACTTC. It codes for CASSLGVGREAPFEQYF. The genes are TRBV13 and TRBJ2-7, with 8 nucleotides matching TRBD2. The length of the CDR3 is 17 residues. V lost 0 bases to trimming and J lost 6 bases; unmatched junction nucleotides: 13. CDR1 is PRHDT, CDR2 FYEKMQ, per germline (reference sequence).

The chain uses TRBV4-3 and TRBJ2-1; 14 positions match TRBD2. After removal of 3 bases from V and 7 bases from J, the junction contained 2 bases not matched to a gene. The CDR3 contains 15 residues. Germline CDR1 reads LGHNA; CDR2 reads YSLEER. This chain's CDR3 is CASSQGLAGENEQFF. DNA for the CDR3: TGCGCCAGCAGCCAGGGACTAGCGGGAGAAAATGAGCAGTTCTTC.